A selection of T cell receptor beta chains follows, all from one sample in a study of shared clonotypes between healthy human individuals. Sequenced by immunoSEQ multiplex PCR; TCRdb stores in-frame clones only, minus some. The sample lists hundreds of thousands of clones, 70% to 80% occurring once. The sequenced material came from PBMCs. All receptors come from a woman in her thirties or forties in good health. Some clones in this sample may be carry-over from other donors' samples. Both conserved end residues are part of each CDR3. D genes are given only for firm matches. The size of a clone is reported for some rows only, either as once, few or many, or as a class for expanded clones.

CDR3	DNA	size	V	D	J
CASRGVYTEAFF	TGTGCCAGCAGGGGCGTCTACACTGAAGCTTTCTTT	-	TRBV7-9	-	TRBJ1-1
CSGTRQNQETQYF	TGCAGCGGGACCCGACAGAATCAGGAGACCCAGTACTTC	-	TRBV29-1	-	TRBJ2-5
CASYTGRGYEQYF	TGTGCCAGCTATACCGGAAGGGGCTACGAGCAGTACTTC	few	TRBV27	-	TRBJ2-7
CASRAGLAVGEQYF	TGTGCCAGTAGGGCGGGACTAGCGGTGGGAGAGCAGTACTTC	-	TRBV19	TRBD2	TRBJ2-7
CASSEFVGGLETQYF	TGCGCCAGCAGTGAATTCGTGGGAGGGCTTGAGACCCAGTACTTC	-	TRBV10-2	TRBD2	TRBJ2-5
CASSLNSGGQEQFF	TGTGCCAGCAGCTTAAATAGTGGCGGACAAGAGCAGTTCTTC	-	TRBV11-1	-	TRBJ2-1
CASSFRGLAGETSNEQFF	TGTGCCAGCAGCTTTAGAGGACTAGCGGGAGAGACCAGCAATGAGCAGTTCTTC	few	TRBV7-9	TRBD2	TRBJ2-1
CASSPLSQETQYF	TGTGCCAGCTCACCATTGTCCCAAGAGACCCAGTACTTC	once	TRBV18	-	TRBJ2-5
CASSTRASSTDTQYF	TGTGCCAGCAGCACCAGAGCGAGTAGCACAGATACGCAGTATTTT	-	TRBV7-3	-	TRBJ2-3
CASSTTSGDEETQYF	TGTGCCAGCAGCACGACTAGCGGAGACGAAGAGACCCAGTACTTC	-	TRBV7-3	TRBD2	TRBJ2-5
CASSPRTSGRNEQFF	TGTGCCAGCTCACCAAGGACTAGCGGGAGGAATGAGCAGTTCTTC	-	TRBV18	TRBD2	TRBJ2-1
CASSIRDRNSEQYF	TGTGCCAGCAGTATCCGGGACCGCAATAGTGAGCAGTACTTC	many	TRBV28	-	TRBJ2-7
CASNRREASGSRYNEQFF	TGTGCCAGCAACCGCAGGGAGGCTAGCGGGAGCCGGTACAATGAGCAGTTCTTC	once	TRBV27	TRBD2	TRBJ2-1
CASSSTGADTQYF	TGCGCCAGCAGCTCCACAGGGGCAGATACGCAGTATTTT	-	TRBV5-1	TRBD1	TRBJ2-3
CASSPAGDYGYTF	TGTGCCAGCTCACCAGCGGGGGACTATGGCTACACCTTC	-	TRBV18	-	TRBJ1-2
CATSRGRGNTEAFF	TGTGCCACCAGCAGGGGACGGGGGAACACTGAAGCTTTCTTT	-	TRBV15	-	TRBJ1-1
CASSPRVVSETQYF	TGTGCCAGCAGCCCGCGGGTTGTATCAGAGACCCAGTACTTC	-	TRBV9	-	TRBJ2-5
CASSPTGRQQETQYF	TGTGCCAGTAGTCCGACAGGGCGGCAACAAGAGACCCAGTACTTC	-	TRBV19	TRBD1	TRBJ2-5
CASSLHEAPGEAFF	TGTGCCAGCAGCCTGCATGAAGCCCCGGGAGAAGCTTTCTTT	-	TRBV7-9	-	TRBJ1-1
CASSRGQGLVADQYF	TGCGCCAGCAGCCGGGGGCAGGGTCTCGTTGCGGACCAGTACTTC	-	TRBV5-1	-	TRBJ2-5
CASSDLAGVWNTQYF	TGTGCCAGCAGTGATCTAGCGGGAGTCTGGAATACGCAGTATTTT	-	TRBV6-1	TRBD2	TRBJ2-3
CASSASGSNNEQFF	TGCGCCAGCAGTGCTAGCGGGAGTAACAATGAGCAGTTCTTC	-	TRBV10-2	TRBD2	TRBJ2-1
CASSAGLAGFEQYF	TGTGCCAGCAGCGCGGGACTAGCGGGGTTCGAGCAGTACTTC	-	TRBV5-6	TRBD2	TRBJ2-7
CASGQGYSGANVLTF	TGTGCCAGCGGACAGGGCTACTCTGGGGCCAACGTCCTGACTTTC	few	TRBV2	TRBD1	TRBJ2-6
CASSYERGGSTEAFF	TGTGCCAGCAGTTACGAACGCGGGGGTTCCACTGAAGCTTTCTTT	-	TRBV7-2	-	TRBJ1-1
CASSLRGRGGDEQYF	TGTGCCAGCAGCTTAAGGGGTCGGGGGGGCGACGAGCAGTACTTC	-	TRBV7-9	TRBD2	TRBJ2-7
CASSSSEASGSRNEQFF	TGTGCCAGCAGCTCTTCCGAAGCTAGCGGGAGTCGGAATGAGCAGTTCTTC	-	TRBV5-6	TRBD2	TRBJ2-1
CASSIDQGDGYTF	TGTGCCAGTAGTATAGACCAGGGTGATGGCTACACCTTC	-	TRBV19	-	TRBJ1-2
CSVGGGSSYNEQFF	TGCAGCGTGGGGGGGGGTAGCTCCTACAATGAGCAGTTCTTC	-	TRBV29-1	TRBD2	TRBJ2-1
CASSELAGDSGEQFF	TGTGCCAGCAGTGAACTAGCGGGAGACTCGGGGGAGCAGTTCTTC	-	TRBV6-4	TRBD2	TRBJ2-1
CASSQGVSNQPQHF	TGTGCCAGTAGTCAAGGGGTTTCCAATCAGCCCCAGCATTTT	-	TRBV19	-	TRBJ1-5
CASSTGQGADTKNIQYF	TGTGCCAGCTCAACGGGACAGGGGGCTGATACCAAAAACATTCAGTACTTC	-	TRBV18	TRBD1	TRBJ2-4
CASSLAPDRGSYEQYF	TGCGCCAGCAGCTTGGCCCCGGACAGGGGCTCCTACGAGCAGTACTTC	-	TRBV5-1	TRBD1	TRBJ2-7
CASSETGTLDEKLFF	TGTGCCAGCAGCGAGACCGGGACATTAGATGAAAAACTGTTTTTT	-	TRBV7-2	-	TRBJ1-4
CASSHRDRRVGDEKLFF	TGCGCCAGCAGCCACCGGGACAGGAGGGTGGGTGATGAAAAACTGTTTTTT	-	TRBV5-1	TRBD1	TRBJ1-4
CASSLSELNEQFF	TGCGCCAGCAGCTTAAGCGAACTCAATGAGCAGTTCTTC	-	TRBV5-1	-	TRBJ2-1
CASSLASGLANYEQYF	TGCGCCAGCAGCCTCGCCTCGGGACTAGCCAACTACGAGCAGTACTTC	few	TRBV4-1	TRBD2	TRBJ2-7
CASSVSGTANYGYTF	TGTGCCAGTAGTGTCAGCGGGACAGCAAACTATGGCTACACCTTC	-	TRBV19	TRBD1	TRBJ1-2
CASSLAVRTGGLGSYEQYF	TGTGCCAGCAGCTTAGCGGTGAGAACAGGGGGACTGGGGTCCTACGAGCAGTACTTC	many	TRBV11-3	TRBD1	TRBJ2-7
CASSFGEEREQFF	TGTGCCAGCAGCTTCGGGGAAGAGAGAGAGCAGTTCTTC	-	TRBV5-8	-	TRBJ2-1
CATSRAPDASEQFF	TGTGCCACCAGCAGAGCCCCCGACGCTTCTGAGCAGTTCTTC	many	TRBV15	-	TRBJ2-1
CASTLLAGPPDTQYF	TGTGCCAGCACCCTACTAGCGGGCCCCCCAGATACGCAGTATTTT	-	TRBV28	TRBD2	TRBJ2-3
CATSRVPQETQYF	TGTGCCACCAGCAGAGTACCGCAAGAGACCCAGTACTTC	once	TRBV15	-	TRBJ2-5
CASSLRRTSGSYNEQFF	TGTGCCAGCAGCTTACGCAGGACTAGCGGATCCTACAATGAGCAGTTCTTC	-	TRBV11-2	TRBD2	TRBJ2-1
CASSFKSWASGSYEQYF	TGTGCCAGCAGCTTCAAATCGTGGGCTAGCGGTTCCTACGAGCAGTACTTC	once	TRBV11-2	TRBD2	TRBJ2-7
CASSQVSPPSGELFF	TGCGCCAGCAGCCAAGTTTCCCCCCCCTCCGGGGAGCTGTTTTTT	-	TRBV4-1	-	TRBJ2-2
CASSPLAGGPLEGSQYF	TGTGCCAGCAGCCCACTAGCGGGAGGGCCCCTGGAGGGTTCGCAGTATTTT	-	TRBV7-3	TRBD2	TRBJ2-3
CASSPNFNEQFF	TGTGCCAGCAGCCCCAACTTCAATGAGCAGTTCTTC	many	TRBV7-9	-	TRBJ2-1
CASTHGDSNQPQHF	TGTGCCAGTACTCATGGGGATAGCAATCAGCCCCAGCATTTT	-	TRBV19	-	TRBJ1-5
CAWSVRSYEQYF	TGTGCCTGGAGTGTAAGAAGCTACGAGCAGTACTTC	-	TRBV30	-	TRBJ2-7
CASSLGQRNTEAFF	TGTGCCAGCAGCTTGGGTCAGAGGAACACTGAAGCTTTCTTT	-	TRBV5-4	-	TRBJ1-1
CASSRLAGGRTGELFF	TGTGCCAGCAGCCGACTAGCGGGAGGGCGTACCGGGGAGCTGTTTTTT	-	TRBV7-3	TRBD2	TRBJ2-2
CASSPKTGVALGDYEQYF	TGTGCCAGCTCACCAAAGACCGGGGTTGCACTAGGGGACTACGAGCAGTACTTC	-	TRBV18	-	TRBJ2-7